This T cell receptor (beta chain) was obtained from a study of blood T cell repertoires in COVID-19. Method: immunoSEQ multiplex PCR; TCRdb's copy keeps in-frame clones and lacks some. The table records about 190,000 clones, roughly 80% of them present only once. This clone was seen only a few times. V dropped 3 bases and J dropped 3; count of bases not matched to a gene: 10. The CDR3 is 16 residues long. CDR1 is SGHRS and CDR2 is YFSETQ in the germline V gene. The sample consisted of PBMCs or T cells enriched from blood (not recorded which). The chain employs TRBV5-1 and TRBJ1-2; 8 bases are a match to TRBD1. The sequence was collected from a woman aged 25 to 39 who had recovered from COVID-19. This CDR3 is CASSSSGTGGYYGYTF. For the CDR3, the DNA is TGCGCCAGCAGCTCCAGTGGTACAGGGGGGTACTATGGCTACACCTTC.